One T cell receptor beta chain is described in this entry. What it recognizes is unknown. The germline gives CDR1 MNHNS, CDR2 SASEGT. CDR3 length: 15 residues. Trimming took 5 bases from V and 2 from J, leaving 13 bases between them. The sample belongs to a study of metastatic and nonmetastatic thyroid tumors. Study as a whole: Thyroid patients, malignant and benign, had repertoires compared across blood and tumor or nodule tissue.

Study-wide points: Relative to benign nodules, malignant thyroid tumors were reportedly characterized by significantly elevated TCR beta diversity in blood and tumor.

TCRdb recomputed clones from the PCR reads via MiXCR. This sample has around 34,000 clones, with 25% to 35% found just once. All patients reached thyroid surgery having received no treatment beforehand. V gene TRBV6-1 combines with J gene TRBJ2-1; D perhaps matches TRBD1 (5 bases). The receptor was derived from a female donor with papillary thyroid cancer or a benign thyroid nodule (not recorded which). Some clones in this sample may be carry-over from other donors' samples. Source material: blood. CDR3 residues: CASSKGSGPYNEQFF. In DNA form, the CDR3 reads TGTGCCAGCAGTAAGGGGTCGGGCCCCTACAATGAGCAGTTCTTC.